Sequencing of this TCR beta chain was carried out in a study of shared clonotypes between healthy human individuals. Some clones are missing from TCRdb's copy, which holds only in-frame ones; the method was immunoSEQ multiplex PCR. The sample contains fewer than 3 million clones, approximately 90% of which appear only once. Study findings and constraints: Represented diversity, genetic and exposure-history alike, was limited by few donors.

Donors were healthy HIV-negative adults without recent acute infections or vaccinations. Points on this clone: Its antigen is not identified. Other DNA sequences in this specimen translate into the identical CDR3.

This CDR3 region has 12 residues. Germline V gene lookup returns CDR1 ENHRY and CDR2 SYGVKD. Deletions cut 3 bases from V and 5 bases from J, with 7 bases between. The receptor comes from a man aged 18 to 30 in good health. Some clones in this sample may be carry-over from other donors' samples. Specimen: naive CD4+ T cells from PBMCs. Subset in this sample: CD45RA+ positively selected. The rearrangement joins TRBV10-3 to TRBJ2-5; unclear D gene. In nucleotides, the CDR3 is TGTGCCATCAGTGAAGCCTTGGAGACCCAGTACTTC. Translating gives CAISEALETQYF.